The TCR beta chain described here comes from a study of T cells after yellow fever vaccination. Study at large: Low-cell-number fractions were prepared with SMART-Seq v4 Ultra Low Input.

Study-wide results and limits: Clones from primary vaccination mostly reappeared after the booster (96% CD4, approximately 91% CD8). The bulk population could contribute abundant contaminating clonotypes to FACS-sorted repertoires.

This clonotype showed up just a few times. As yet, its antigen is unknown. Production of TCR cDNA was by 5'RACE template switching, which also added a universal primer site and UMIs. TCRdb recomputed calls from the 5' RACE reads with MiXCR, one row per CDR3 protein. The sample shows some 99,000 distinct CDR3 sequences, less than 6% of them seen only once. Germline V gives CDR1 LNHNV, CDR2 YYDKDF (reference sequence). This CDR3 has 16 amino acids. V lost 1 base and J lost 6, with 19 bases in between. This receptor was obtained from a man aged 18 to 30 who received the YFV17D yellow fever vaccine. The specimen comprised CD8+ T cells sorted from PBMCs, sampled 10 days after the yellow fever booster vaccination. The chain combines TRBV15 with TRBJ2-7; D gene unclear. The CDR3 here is CATSRVKTGLPGEQYF. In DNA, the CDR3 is TGTGCCACCAGCAGAGTCAAAACGGGTCTCCCCGGCGAGCAGTACTTC.